These 29 T cell receptor beta chains originate from one sample sequenced in a study of read filtering for tumor transcriptome and immune sequencing. This library used around 400 ng RNA and molecular barcoded adaptors spanning alpha/delta and beta/gamma chains. TCRdb re-called the reads with MiXCR, one entry per CDR3 protein. The sample includes 30,000 to 50,000 distinct CDR3 sequences, about 10% of them seen just once. Sample: a population of CD138-negative cells sorted from bone marrow. The receptor source for this set is a donor aged 40 or older with multiple myeloma.

Comments on this clonotype: This sequence may be a read error, since a much larger clone differs from it by one base. This chain joins TRBV6-1 and TRBJ2-5, with D unclear. The CDR3 consists of 13 residues. Germline assignment: CDR1 MNHNS and CDR2 SASEGT. The DNA for the CDR3 is TGTGCCAGCAGTGAGTACAGCAGAGAGACCCAGGACTTC. Protein: CASSEYSRETQDF.

A remark on this clonotype: Being one base from a much bigger clone, this may be a read error. The chain employs TRBV27 and TRBJ1-5; maybe TRBD1 (5 bases). Between the trimmed V and J ends, which lost 0 bases and 4 bases, there was a span of 19 bases. The CDR3 extends over 18 amino acids. Germline lookup yields CDR1 MNHEY and CDR2 SMNVEV (reference sequence). CDR3 loop: CASSLSVPWGVGNQPQHF. CDR3 DNA: TGTGCCAGCAGTTTATCCGTCCCGTGGGGGGTAGGGAATCAGCCCCAGCATTTT.

A remark on this clonotype: A read error is likely, as this CDR3 ends without the conserved phenylalanine or tryptophan. The rearrangement links TRBV24-1 to TRBJ2-7, with 9 bases matching TRBD2. Germline V gives CDR1 KGHDR, CDR2 SFDVKD. V lost 3 bases to trimming and J lost 6 bases; unmatched junction nucleotides: 5. The CDR3 length is 14 residues. The CDR3 here is CATSDAGGRVEQYS. CDR3 coding DNA: TGTGCCACCAGTGATGCGGGGGGGCGCGTCGAGCAGTACTCC.

CDR3 sequence reads: CASSERLASNEQFF. The CDR3 nucleotides are TGTGCCAGCAGTGAACGACTAGCTTCGAATGAGCAGTTCTTC. The J gene is TRBJ2-1, the V gene TRBV2; TRBD2 matches 7 bases. After removal of 2 bases from V and 7 bases from J, the junction contained 5 bases not matched to a gene. The CDR3 covers 14 residues. Germline V gene lookup returns CDR1 SNHLY and CDR2 FYNNEI.

There are a few counts of this clonotype. This rearrangement joins TRBV2 to TRBJ2-7; D gene unclear. Germline V lookup: CDR1 SNHLY, CDR2 FYNNEI. The CDR3 contains 13 residues. Trimming cost V 1 base and J 5 bases, with 9 bases left between them. CDR3 region: CASSEGHLHEQYF. The CDR3 nucleotides read TGTGCCAGCAGTGAAGGACACCTCCACGAGCAGTACTTC.

There are many counts of this clonotype. J is TRBJ2-3 and V is TRBV5-5; 7 bases map to TRBD1. The CDR3 has 15 amino acids. V shed 4 bases, J shed 2 bases, and the junction held 7 bases outside the gene matches. Germline lookup yields CDR1 SGHKS and CDR2 YYEKEE (reference sequence). CDR3 in DNA: TGTGCCAGCAGCCTCCGGGACAGCTTCACAGATACGCAGTATTTT. Translation gives CASSLRDSFTDTQYF.

This clonotype was seen at least ten times. This chain joins TRBV5-1 and TRBJ2-7; possible D gene TRBD2, 5 bases. Germline CDR1 reads SGHRS; CDR2 reads YFSETQ. With 0 bases removed from V and 2 bases from J, the gap between germline ends came to 12 bases. The CDR3 covers 15 residues. The CDR3 spells CASSLDGNPPYEQYF. As DNA, the CDR3 is TGCGCCAGCAGCTTGGACGGGAACCCTCCCTACGAGCAGTACTTC.

This clonotype was seen ten or more times. The chain joins TRBV7-9 to TRBJ1-4, with 7 positions matching TRBD1. V trimming: 1 base; J trimming: 6 bases; junction bases outside the gene matches: 2. CDR3 length: 14 amino acids. Germline lookup yields CDR1 SEHNR and CDR2 FQNEAQ (reference sequence). CDR3 region: CASSLVGTDEKLFF. CDR3 in DNA: TGTGCCAGCAGCTTAGTCGGGACAGATGAAAAACTGTTTTTT.

This clonotype turned up a few times. A clone one base away is much larger, so this may be a read error. No conserved phenylalanine or tryptophan ends this CDR3, so it is likely a read error. The chain is built from TRBV9 and TRBJ2-7; 10 bases are a match to TRBD1. Germline CDR1 and CDR2: SGDLS and YYNGEE. This CDR3 has 16 residues. V was pared by 3 bases and J by 1 base, with 7 bases of the junction left unmatched. CDR3 amino acids: CASSDRRTGGSYEQYL. The DNA of the CDR3 is TGTGCCAGCAGCGACCGACGGACAGGGGGGTCCTACGAGCAGTACCTC.

This clonotype was observed many times. The V and J genes are TRBV5-6 and TRBJ2-7, with TRBD1 as a possible D gene (6 bases). CDR3 length: 14 amino acids. The germline CDR1 and CDR2 sequences are SGHDT and YYEEEE. Trimming left V 3 bases short and J 0 bases short, with 10 bases between. The CDR3 region has the DNA TGTGCCAGCAGCTCCAGGGGAATCTCCTACGAGCAGTACTTC. Translating it yields CASSSRGISYEQYF. Using reference TRBV5-6 and TRBJ2-7 for the parts outside the CDR3, the full variable domain is DAGVTQSPTHLIKTRGQQVTLRCSPKSGHDTVSWYQQALGQGPQFIFQYYEEEERQRGNFPDRFSGHQFPNYSSELNVNALLLGDSALYLCASSSRGISYEQYFGPGTRLTVT.

This clonotype came up a few times. This rearrangement joins TRBV2 to TRBJ1-5; D not resolved. Germline V CDR1 and CDR2: SNHLY, FYNNEI. This CDR3 comprises 13 residues. The V end lost 6 bases, the J end lost 7 bases, and 13 bases lay between the germline ends. As DNA, the CDR3 is TGTGCCAGCAGGGTCACACGTACCCAGCCCCAGCATTTT. Translation: CASRVTRTQPQHF.

This clonotype was detected ten times or more. The rearrangement uses TRBV20-1 and TRBJ2-5; 9 positions agree with TRBD2. CDR1 DFQATT and CDR2 SNEGSKA come from the germline V gene (reference sequence). Germline trimming cut 7 bases from V and 5 bases from J; bases unmatched to any gene: 8. The CDR3 covers 13 residues. CDR3 loop: CSVDSGGRETQYF. DNA of the CDR3: TGCAGTGTTGATAGCGGGGGCAGGGAGACCCAGTACTTC.

This clonotype occurred many times. The chain combines TRBV6-6 with TRBJ2-5, with 9 positions matching TRBD2. The J segment lost 2 bases and the V segment lost 2 bases, leaving 6 bases of the junction unmatched. The CDR3 consists of 16 residues. Germline assignment: CDR1 MNHNY and CDR2 SVGAGI (reference sequence). DNA of the CDR3: TGTGCCAGCAGTTACGCGGGACTAGCCCTACAAGAGACCCAGTACTTC. This encodes CASSYAGLALQETQYF.

This clonotype was seen ten or more times. This chain uses TRBV5-1 with TRBJ2-1; D is undetermined. The V and J ends lost 0 bases and 6 bases respectively, with 7 bases between them. The CDR3 is 13 amino acids. Germline CDR1 and CDR2: SGHRS and YFSETQ. The CDR3 DNA sequence: TGCGCCAGCAGCTTGGATAACCCCAATGAGCAGTTCTTC. It translates to CASSLDNPNEQFF.

This clonotype was seen ten or more times. CDR3 protein: CSVERGAGDTQYF. DNA for the CDR3: TGCAGCGTTGAAAGGGGGGCGGGAGATACGCAGTATTTT. The rearrangement uses TRBV29-1 and TRBJ2-3, with D perhaps given as TRBD1 or TRBD2 (6 bases each). The germline V and J ends were trimmed by 2 bases and 5 bases, with 11 bases remaining between them. The CDR3 length is 13 residues. Germline V gene sequence: CDR1 SQVTM, CDR2 ANQGSEA.

This clonotype came up many times. The chain links TRBV7-9 to TRBJ2-7; 12 bases are a match to TRBD1. With V trimmed by 6 bases and J by 5 bases, 5 bases remained unmatched. CDR3 length: 14 residues. The germline gives CDR1 SEHNR, CDR2 FQNEAQ (reference sequence). CDR3 sequence reads: CASRPGQGANEQYF. The CDR3 DNA reads TGTGCCAGCAGGCCGGGACAGGGGGCCAACGAGCAGTACTTC.

This clonotype was seen repeatedly, ten times or more. The chain has TRBV20-1 and TRBJ2-7, with D perhaps matching TRBD1 (6 bases). Per the germline V gene, CDR1 is DFQATT and CDR2 is SNEGSKA (reference sequence). The CDR3 consists of 14 residues. V gave up 0 bases and J gave up 5 bases, with 14 bases separating them. CDR3 region: CSARDRRTVHEQYF. CDR3 coding DNA: TGCAGTGCTAGAGATCGGAGGACAGTACACGAGCAGTACTTC.

This clonotype was picked up many times. The chain employs TRBV7-2 and TRBJ1-5; no reliable D call. Germline CDR1 SGHTA, CDR2 FQGNSA. This CDR3 has 13 amino acids. Between the trimmed V and J ends, which lost 1 base and 4 bases, there was a span of 5 bases. CDR3 in amino acids: CASSLDWNQPQHF. In nucleotides, the CDR3 is TGTGCCAGCAGCTTAGACTGGAATCAGCCCCAGCATTTT.

This clonotype was observed at least ten times. The chain is built from TRBV30 and TRBJ2-7; D unresolved. CDR3 length: 12 amino acids. Germline V gene lookup returns CDR1 GTSNPN and CDR2 SVGIG (reference sequence). V lost 1 base and J lost 1, with 5 bases in between. CDR3 protein: CAWSAESYEQYF. The DNA of the CDR3 is TGTGCCTGGAGTGCAGAATCCTACGAGCAGTACTTC.

Worth noting for this clonotype: Being one base from a much bigger clone, this may be a read error. The chain couples TRBV12-5 to TRBJ2-7, with D possibly matching TRBD2 (5 bases). Trimming took 4 bases from V and 6 from J, leaving 19 bases between them. This CDR3 contains 15 residues. Germline lookup yields CDR1 LGHNT and CDR2 FRNRAP. The CDR3 loop is CASGSSRGPTCEQYF. Written as DNA, the CDR3 is TGTGCTAGTGGTTCCTCCCGAGGGCCGACCTGCGAGCAGTACTTC.

With regard to this clonotype: This may arise from a read error, as a much more abundant clone is one base away. The rearrangement uses TRBV5-5 and TRBJ2-1, with D possibly being TRBD2 (6 bases). The CDR3 spans 15 residues. Germline V CDR1 and CDR2: SGHKS, YYEKEE (reference sequence). CDR3 residues: CASSLTRDSYNGQFF. DNA of the CDR3: TGTGCCAGCAGCTTAACTAGGGACTCCTACAATGGGCAGTTCTTC.

There are many counts of this clonotype. This chain connects TRBV6-1 to TRBJ2-7, with a weak D call TRBD2 (7 bases). Germline CDR1 and CDR2: MNHNS and SASEGT. The CDR3 contains 13 residues. The V end was cut by 6 bases, the J end by 3 bases, with 12 bases between. CDR3 DNA: TGTGCCAGCAGCCCGGGGGGCTTCTACGAGCAGTACTTC. As protein: CASSPGGFYEQYF.

This clonotype was counted many times. The rearrangement uses TRBV20-1 and TRBJ2-2; 7 bases agree with TRBD2. Trimming cost V 0 bases and J 3 bases; bases outside gene matches: 10. Germline V lookup: CDR1 DFQATT, CDR2 SNEGSKA (reference sequence). The CDR3 runs to 17 residues. This chain's CDR3 is CSARDQSAGFDTGELFF. CDR3 nucleotide sequence: TGCAGTGCTAGAGATCAGTCAGCGGGGTTTGACACCGGGGAGCTGTTTTTT.

In its sample, this clonotype was seen many times. The chain links TRBV20-1 to TRBJ2-3, with 8 nucleotides matching TRBD1. Germline CDR1 reads DFQATT; CDR2 reads SNEGSKA (reference sequence). The V and J ends lost 4 bases and 4 bases, in that order; junction bases with no gene match: 4. The CDR3 runs to 13 residues. The CDR3 DNA is TGCAGTGCTAACAGGGGGGCCCCAGATACGCAGTATTTT. It specifies CSANRGAPDTQYF.

This clonotype was counted ten times or more. The chain is built from TRBV4-2 and TRBJ1-4; 9 bases match TRBD1. Germline loops: CDR1 LGHNA, CDR2 YNFKEQ. The length of the CDR3 is 18 residues. The J segment lost 8 bases and the V segment lost 2 bases, leaving 15 bases of the junction unmatched. CDR3 loop: CASSQSRDRVPLNEKLFF. The CDR3, as DNA: TGTGCCAGCAGCCAATCCCGGGACAGGGTGCCATTAAACGAAAAACTGTTTTTT.

This clonotype was counted many times. The genes are TRBV20-1 and TRBJ1-1; D is undetermined. The CDR3 has 11 residues. The V end lost 0 bases, the J end lost 7 bases, and 6 bases lay between the germline ends. The V gene's germline CDR1 is DFQATT and CDR2 SNEGSKA (reference sequence). The CDR3, as DNA: TGCAGTGCTAGAGATTGGGGTGAAGCTTTCTTT. Residues: CSARDWGEAFF.

The chain employs TRBV12-3 or TRBV12-4 and TRBJ1-6, with D hard to call. This CDR3 region has 12 residues. V shed 8 bases and J shed 4 bases, with 6 bases lying between them. CDR3: CASAAYNSPLHF. The CDR3 bases are TGTGCCAGCGCGGCTTATAATTCACCCCTCCACTTT.

Many counts were recorded for this clonotype. The rearrangement joins TRBV6-5 to TRBJ2-6; D gene uncertain. CDR1 and CDR2 from the germline V gene are MNHEY and SVGAGI. There are 16 residues in the CDR3. Trimming took 4 bases from V and 1 from J, leaving 11 bases between them. The CDR3 DNA sequence: TGTGCCAGCAGTTCTCCCCTCGGTTCTGGGGCCAACGTCCTGACTTTC. Amino acid sequence: CASSSPLGSGANVLTF.

Worth noting for this clonotype: This could be a read error, since a much larger clone is one nucleotide away. The rearrangement joins TRBV4-1 to TRBJ2-7; no clear D gene. Trimming cost V 4 bases and J 6 bases, with 13 bases left between them. Germline assignment: CDR1 MGHRA and CDR2 YSYEKL. This CDR3 region has 13 residues. The CDR3 loop is CASSPAASSEQYF. The CDR3 DNA sequence: TGCGCCAGCAGCCCCGCGGCATCGTCCGAGCAGTACTTC.